This T cell receptor beta chain derives from a study of blood T cell repertoires in COVID-19. Study summary: The samples span acute and convalescent COVID-19 from the United States, Italy and Spain.

The method was immunoSEQ multiplex PCR; TCRdb's version includes in-frame clones alone and lacks a portion of them. The sample contains tens of thousands of clones, around 79% of which appear only once. The germline gives CDR1 LNHDA, CDR2 SQIVND (reference sequence). The CDR3 has 13 amino acids. The V segment lost 7 bases and the J segment 12 bases; nucleotides outside the gene matches: 7. V usage is TRBV19 and J usage is TRBJ2-1, with 12 bases fitting TRBD2. This receptor was identified in a woman aged 50 to 60 with active or convalescent COVID-19. Sequencing was done on a sample of peripheral blood. The CDR3 spells CASTGTSGLPQFF. The CDR3 DNA reads as TGTGCCAGTACCGGGACTAGCGGGTTACCGCAGTTCTTC.